What follows are 5 T cell receptor beta chains derived from one specimen sequenced in a study of OX40 agonist ivuxolimab in advanced cancers. Sequenced by immunoSEQ multiplex PCR; TCRdb stores in-frame clones only, minus some. The sample carries around 67,000 clones, about 80% recorded once. The material sequenced was CD4+ or CD8+ T cells sorted from blood, taken in a trial of the OX40 agonist ivuxolimab. The receptors stem from an adult with an advanced solid tumor such as melanoma, head and neck, liver or kidney cancer.

The rearrangement joins TRBV10-3 to TRBJ2-7; 9 bases fit TRBD2. The CDR3 is 15 residues long. The germline gives CDR1 ENHRY, CDR2 SYGVKD. The ends lost 4 bases at V and 7 bases at J; junction bases unmatched: 11. The CDR3 nucleotides read TGTGCCATCAGTGGCTCCGGGACTAGCCCGATGGAGCAGTACTTC. It translates to CAISGSGTSPMEQYF.

The chain is built from TRBV30 and TRBJ2-7, with D uncertain. Per germline, CDR1 GTSNPN and CDR2 SVGIG (reference sequence). This CDR3 spans 13 amino acids. Trimming took 4 bases from V and 0 from J, leaving 10 bases between them. The CDR3 nucleotides are TGTGCCTGGACTACCCTGAGCTCCTACGAGCAGTACTTC. It encodes CAWTTLSSYEQYF.

The CDR3 sequence: CSVVTGTTYGYTF. The CDR3, as DNA: TGCAGCGTCGTCACAGGGACAACTTATGGCTACACCTTC. The chain recombines TRBV29-1 with TRBJ1-2; TRBD1 might be the D (6 bases). Germline CDR1 and CDR2: SQVTM and ANQGSEA. The CDR3 has 13 amino acids. V was shortened by 6 bases and J by 5 bases, with 16 bases between the two germline ends.

The V call is TRBV30, the J call TRBJ2-5, with D tentatively TRBD1 (5 bases). The CDR3 contains 11 residues. V was clipped by 7 bases and J by 6 bases, with 12 bases between them. CDR1 is GTSNPN and CDR2 is SVGIG in the germline V gene (reference sequence). In DNA, the CDR3 is TGTGCCTCCCGACAGAGAAAGACCCAGTACTTC. Protein sequence: CASRQRKTQYF.

This clone was seen a few times. J is TRBJ1-6 and V is TRBV6-5; TRBD1 matches at 7 bases. This CDR3 has 15 residues. J lost 4 bases, V lost 6 bases, and 6 bases had no gene match. From germline, CDR1 is MNHEY and CDR2 SVGAGI. CDR3 in DNA: TGTGCCAGCAGGAGACAGGGTGGTTATAATTCACCCCTCCACTTT. This sequence encodes CASRRQGGYNSPLHF.